The 28 T cell receptor beta chains given below trace back to one sample, sequenced in a study of naive CD8 T cells in extremely preterm neonates. Without labor or membrane rupture, elective cesareans at roughly 37-42 weeks supplied term cord blood. Here immunoSEQ multiplex PCR was the method, and the copy in TCRdb shows in-frame clones only, minus some. The sample includes 7,400 or so clones, 95% to 98% of them seen just once. The sample was naive CD8+ T cells from cord blood. Receptor source: a newborn in good health.

The J gene is TRBJ2-2, the V gene TRBV23-1, with a tentative D call TRBD1 (6 bases). TRBV23-1 is recorded as an ORF, its role being uncertain. The V and J ends lost 6 bases and 2 bases respectively, with 19 bases between them. This CDR3 spans 17 amino acids. For the CDR3, the DNA is TGCGCCAGCAGCCAGAATACCGGGACACTTAACACCGGGGAGCTGTTTTTT. The encoded protein is CASSQNTGTLNTGELFF.

J is TRBJ1-5 and V is TRBV11-3; D unresolved. Between the trimmed V and J ends, which lost 1 base and 0 bases, there was a span of 13 bases. The CDR3 length is 17 residues. CDR1 and CDR2 (germline): SGHNT, YENEEA. CDR3 protein: CASSLVLGSHSNQPQHF. In DNA, the CDR3 is TGTGCCAGCAGCTTAGTCCTGGGCAGCCATAGCAATCAGCCCCAGCATTTT.

The chain links TRBV11-2 to TRBJ1-6; TRBD1 might be the D (6 bases). Per germline, CDR1 SGHAT and CDR2 FQNNGV. The V end lost 5 bases, the J end lost 1 base, and 15 bases lay between the germline ends. This CDR3 region has 17 residues. DNA of the CDR3: TGTGCCAGCAGCACCAGACAGGTGGGGTCCTATAATTCACCCCTCCACTTT. It is translated as CASSTRQVGSYNSPLHF.

This chain uses TRBV2 with TRBJ1-2; 9 bases map to TRBD1. Unmatched junction bases numbered 3, after V lost 8 bases and J lost 5 bases. From germline, CDR1 is SNHLY and CDR2 FYNNEI. This CDR3 region has 12 residues. CDR3 residues: CASGTGRYGYTF. Here the CDR3 DNA reads TGTGCCAGCGGGACAGGGCGTTATGGCTACACCTTC.

This rearrangement joins TRBV6-6 to TRBJ2-7, with 9 bases lining up with TRBD2. This CDR3 has 15 residues. Germline trimming cut 4 bases from V and 2 bases from J; bases unmatched to any gene: 6. Germline V lookup: CDR1 MNHNY, CDR2 SVGAGI (reference sequence). CDR3: CASSWVAGAAYEQYF. Here the CDR3 DNA reads TGTGCCAGCAGTTGGGTAGCGGGGGCCGCCTACGAGCAGTACTTC.

The rearrangement uses TRBV10-3 and TRBJ1-5, with a tentative D call TRBD1 (6 bases). The ends were cut back, 0 bases at V and 7 bases at J, with 13 bases in the middle. Germline V gives CDR1 ENHRY, CDR2 SYGVKD. There are 15 residues in the CDR3. The CDR3 is CAISESGGLGQPQHF. CDR3 in DNA: TGTGCCATCAGTGAGTCGGGGGGGCTGGGGCAGCCCCAGCATTTT.

This chain connects TRBV7-2 to TRBJ2-5; weak D call: TRBD2 (6 bases). Germline CDR1 reads SGHTA; CDR2 reads FQGNSA. The CDR3 totals 16 residues. Trimming cost V 5 bases and J 4 bases, with 20 bases left between them. This CDR3 reads CASSLTTGLHVETQYF. The CDR3 DNA is TGTGCCAGCAGCCTTACAACGGGACTCCATGTAGAGACCCAGTACTTC.

This chain joins TRBV2 and TRBJ2-2; 9 nucleotides match TRBD2. In germline, CDR1 is SNHLY, CDR2 FYNNEI. Germline trimming cut 7 bases from V and 0 bases from J; bases unmatched to any gene: 6. The CDR3 length is 16 residues. The CDR3 sequence is CASKVASGANTGELFF. The CDR3 nucleotides read TGTGCCAGCAAGGTGGCTAGCGGGGCGAACACCGGGGAGCTGTTTTTT.

This rearrangement joins TRBV27 to TRBJ2-5; TRBD1 matches at 8 bases. The CDR3 loop spans 12 amino acids. The trim removed 8 bases at V and 3 bases at J, leaving 2 bases unmatched. Germline values: CDR1 MNHEY, CDR2 SMNVEV (reference sequence). CDR3 loop: CASGTGEETQYF. DNA for the CDR3: TGTGCCAGCGGGACAGGCGAAGAGACCCAGTACTTC.

This clone came up once. The chain combines TRBV30 with TRBJ2-7, with a tentative D call TRBD1 (5 bases). The germline CDR1 and CDR2 sequences are GTSNPN and SVGIG (reference sequence). The V end lost 4 bases, the J end lost 3 bases, and 10 bases lay between the germline ends. The CDR3 is made up of 12 amino acids. The CDR3 DNA sequence: TGTGCCTGGAAGGCGCAGGGCTACGAGCAGTACTTC. Its protein product is CAWKAQGYEQYF.

The CDR3 protein is CASSFRGGIETQYF. The DNA for the CDR3 is TGTGCCAGCAGCTTTAGGGGGGGCATCGAGACCCAGTACTTC. This sequence joins TRBV5-4 and TRBJ2-5, with a tentative D call TRBD2 (7 bases). V lost 2 bases and J 5 bases, leaving 13 bases between the germline ends. CDR1 is SGHNT, CDR2 YYREEE, per germline (reference sequence). The CDR3 consists of 14 residues.

This chain connects TRBV7-9 to TRBJ2-1; 9 positions agree with TRBD2. Trimming removed 5 bases from V and 1 base from J; junction bases left unmatched: 15. Germline CDR1 reads SEHNR; CDR2 reads FQNEAQ (reference sequence). The CDR3 consists of 19 residues. The DNA of the CDR3 is TGTGCCAGCAGCCTAAGCGGGGGGAAGAGCCTATTATCCTACAATGAGCAGTTCTTC. Amino acid sequence: CASSLSGGKSLLSYNEQFF.

The V and J genes are TRBV6-1 and TRBJ1-5, with 7 nucleotides matching TRBD1. The CDR3 extends over 14 amino acids. Per germline, CDR1 MNHNS and CDR2 SASEGT. The trim removed 6 bases at V and 1 base at J, leaving 3 bases unmatched. The CDR3 reads CASSWDRSNQPQHF. DNA of the CDR3: TGTGCCAGCAGCTGGGACAGAAGCAATCAGCCCCAGCATTTT.

The rearrangement uses TRBV6-1 and TRBJ2-7, with unresolved D. Trimming shortened V by 6 bases and J by 6 bases, and 12 bases separated the two germline ends. Germline V gene lookup returns CDR1 MNHNS and CDR2 SASEGT. The CDR3 consists of 12 residues. For the CDR3, the DNA is TGTGCCAGCAGCCCCACTCTTTCCGAGCAGTACTTC. Protein sequence: CASSPTLSEQYF.

As regards this clone: The same CDR3 also results from other DNA sequences found in this sample. V usage is TRBV9 and J usage is TRBJ2-1, with 12 bases aligning to TRBD2. The V gene end was trimmed by 0 bases and the J gene end by 2 bases; junction bases not matched to a gene: 3. CDR1 and CDR2 from the germline V gene are SGDLS and YYNGEE. The CDR3 spans 17 residues. This chain's CDR3 is CASSVASGGAAYNEQFF. CDR3 DNA sequence: TGTGCCAGCAGCGTAGCTAGCGGGGGGGCCGCCTACAATGAGCAGTTCTTC.

V and J are TRBV6-5 and TRBJ2-3, with TRBD2 matching over 10 bases. Germline CDR1 and CDR2: MNHEY and SVGAGI. The CDR3 consists of 16 residues. Unmatched junction bases numbered 4, after V lost 0 bases and J lost 4 bases. The CDR3 reads CASSYSSGGAADTQYF. The CDR3, as DNA: TGTGCCAGCAGTTACTCGAGCGGGGGGGCCGCAGATACGCAGTATTTT.

The chain recombines TRBV27 with TRBJ2-2; D unresolved. CDR3 length: 12 amino acids. Trimming cost V 7 bases and J 5 bases, with 8 bases left between them. CDR1 and CDR2 (germline): MNHEY, SMNVEV (reference sequence). The CDR3 region is CASNGYTGELFF. The DNA of the CDR3 is TGTGCCAGCAACGGGTATACCGGGGAGCTGTTTTTT.

This clone was observed once. The chain has TRBV11-2 and TRBJ2-7; TRBD1 matches 11 bases. CDR3 length: 14 amino acids. Trimming cost V 5 bases and J 4 bases; bases outside gene matches: 4. Germline assignment: CDR1 SGHAT and CDR2 FQNNGV. The CDR3 nucleotides are TGTGCCAGCAGCCCCGGGACAGGGGGGTACGAGCAGTACTTC. Translated: CASSPGTGGYEQYF.

The chain couples TRBV11-2 to TRBJ1-2, with 8 bases lining up with TRBD1. J lost 8 bases, V lost 1 base, and 6 bases had no gene match. The CDR3 runs to 14 residues. In germline, CDR1 is SGHAT, CDR2 FQNNGV. The CDR3 reads CASSLGQGAEGYTF. The CDR3 nucleotides read TGTGCCAGCAGCTTAGGCCAGGGGGCAGAGGGCTACACCTTC.

This chain links TRBV11-2 with TRBJ2-5, with D possibly TRBD2 on 5 matching bases. V was clipped by 0 bases and J by 2 bases, with 10 bases between them. CDR1 and CDR2 (germline): SGHAT, FQNNGV. The CDR3 consists of 15 residues. The CDR3: CASSLEDSAQETQYF. Here the CDR3 DNA reads TGTGCCAGCAGCTTAGAGGATAGCGCTCAAGAGACCCAGTACTTC.

This chain joins TRBV5-8 and TRBJ1-2; D is possibly TRBD1 (6 bases). The CDR3 is 14 residues long. CDR1 is SGHTS and CDR2 is YDEGEE in the germline V gene. V lost 4 bases, J lost 4 bases, and 14 bases lay in between. CDR3 loop: CASSEIQGSYGYTF. CDR3 DNA sequence: TGTGCCAGCAGCGAAATACAGGGATCCTATGGCTACACCTTC.

The table lists this clone with a count of one. V is TRBV19 and J is TRBJ2-1, with D uncertain. With 3 bases removed from V and 7 bases from J, the gap between germline ends came to 7 bases. Germline V CDR1 and CDR2: LNHDA, SQIVND (reference sequence). This CDR3 spans 12 amino acids. CDR3 nucleotide sequence: TGTGCCAGTAGTATGGTAGTGAATGAGCAGTTCTTC. It encodes CASSMVVNEQFF. Full variable domain (rest looked up from reference TRBV19 and TRBJ2-1): DGGITQSPKYLFRKEGQNVTLSCEQNLNHDAMYWYRQDPGQGLRLIYYSQIVNDFQKGDIAEGYSVSREKKESFPLTVTSAQKNPTAFYLCASSMVVNEQFFGPGTRLTVL.

This clone was seen a single time. The chain has TRBV30 and TRBJ2-6; 7 nucleotides line up with TRBD2. The CDR3 is made up of 16 amino acids. The V gene's germline CDR1 is GTSNPN and CDR2 SVGIG (reference sequence). V shed 3 bases, J shed 4 bases, and the junction held 9 bases outside the gene matches. The CDR3: CAWSPMGGTGANVLTF. The CDR3 DNA reads TGTGCCTGGAGCCCCATGGGAGGGACCGGGGCCAACGTCCTGACTTTC.

J is TRBJ2-3 and V is TRBV9; no clear D. This CDR3 has 14 residues. Per germline, CDR1 SGDLS and CDR2 YYNGEE. The germline V and J ends were trimmed by 1 base and 5 bases, with 11 bases remaining between them. This CDR3 is CASSVLGSGDTQYF. CDR3 sequence (DNA): TGTGCCAGCAGCGTACTCGGCTCGGGAGATACGCAGTATTTT.

Concerning this clone: Other nucleotide sequences in the sample specify the same CDR3. The chain is built from TRBV6-5 and TRBJ2-7, with 7 bases identical to TRBD1. CDR1 is MNHEY and CDR2 is SVGAGI in the germline V gene. Trimming took 2 bases from V and 3 from J; bases not matched to a gene: 1. The CDR3 consists of 13 residues. In DNA, the CDR3 is TGTGCCAGCAGTTACGGGACAGACTACGAGCAGTACTTC. Translated: CASSYGTDYEQYF.

This rearrangement joins TRBV7-2 to TRBJ1-6; weak D call: TRBD1 (5 bases). The CDR3 length is 13 residues. The germline V gene encodes CDR1 SGHTA and CDR2 FQGNSA. V was trimmed by 5 bases and J by 8 bases, leaving 10 bases between them. This chain's CDR3 is CASSPGSYSPLHF. The CDR3 DNA follows: TGTGCCAGCAGCCCAGGGTCCTATTCACCCCTCCACTTT.

J is TRBJ2-3 and V is TRBV11-2; D may be TRBD2 (6 bases). Germline CDR1 reads SGHAT; CDR2 reads FQNNGV. CDR3 size: 14 residues. Trimming took off 5 bases at V and 4 bases at J, with 13 bases between the two ends. The CDR3 nucleotides read TGTGCCAGCAGCCGGAGACTAGTACCAGATACGCAGTATTTT. It specifies CASSRRLVPDTQYF.

This sequence joins TRBV6-5 and TRBJ1-1, with TRBD1 as a possible D gene (5 bases). V gave up 4 bases and J gave up 1 base, with 10 bases separating them. Germline V gene lookup returns CDR1 MNHEY and CDR2 SVGAGI. The CDR3 runs 14 residues. CDR3 in amino acids: CASSLGRGNTEAFF. The CDR3, as DNA: TGTGCCAGCAGTTTAGGGAGGGGGAACACTGAAGCTTTCTTT.